Listed below are T cell receptor beta chains from one sample, sequenced in a study of T cell responses to AZD1222 COVID-19 vaccine. Data came from immunoSEQ multiplex PCR; TCRdb stores just in-frame clones and leaves some out. The sample yields under 85,000 clones, over 75% seen once. Sequencing used peripheral blood, obtained on day 0 of AZD1222 vaccination. These receptors were taken from an adult in good health. CDR3s include the opening cysteine and the closing phenylalanine or tryptophan. The D gene is left open where the match is weak. Rows may omit the clone size; those that give it use once, few, many or a size class.

D gene	clone size	V gene	J gene	CDR3 protein	CDR3 DNA
TRBD2	NA	TRBV19	TRBJ2-3	CASRGEGSTDTQYF	TGTGCCAGTAGAGGGGAGGGGAGCACAGATACGCAGTATTTT
NA	few	TRBV12-5	TRBJ1-4	CASGLVGIMESSNEKLFF	TGTGCTAGTGGTTTGGTGGGAATAATGGAATCCTCTAATGAAAAACTGTTTTTT
NA	NA	TRBV6-1	TRBJ2-1	CASSESSVTYNEQFF	TGTGCCAGCAGTGAATCAAGCGTAACCTACAATGAGCAGTTCTTC
TRBD1	NA	TRBV5-1	TRBJ2-7	CASSSGQGAKYF	TGCGCCAGCAGCTCGGGACAGGGGGCGAAGTACTTC
NA	few	TRBV30	TRBJ2-1	CAWGATLDEQFF	TGTGCCTGGGGAGCTACTCTTGATGAGCAGTTCTTC
TRBD2	NA	TRBV5-1	TRBJ2-2	CASSAIPFGEGLSGELFF	TGCGCCAGCAGCGCCATCCCTTTTGGGGAGGGCCTCTCCGGGGAGCTGTTTTTT
NA	NA	TRBV5-5	TRBJ2-3	CASSLWGHTQYF	TGTGCCAGCAGCTTGTGGGGACATACGCAGTATTTT
NA	NA	TRBV11-3	TRBJ2-3	CASSLTPSTDTQYF	TGTGCCAGCAGCTTGACCCCTAGCACAGATACGCAGTATTTT
NA	NA	TRBV10-1	TRBJ2-7	CASSAGSGPSYEQYF	TGCGCCAGCAGTGCCGGGAGTGGTCCTTCCTACGAGCAGTACTTC
TRBD1	NA	TRBV11-2	TRBJ2-5	CASSSGTGGFETQYF	TGTGCCAGCAGTTCCGGGACAGGGGGCTTCGAGACCCAGTACTTC
NA	NA	TRBV2	TRBJ2-2	CASSPTGNTGELFF	TGTGCCAGCAGCCCCACAGGGAACACCGGGGAGCTGTTTTTT
NA	NA	TRBV11-2	TRBJ2-3	CASSLESREADTQYF	TGTGCCAGCAGCTTAGAATCCAGGGAGGCAGATACGCAGTATTTT
NA	NA	TRBV2	TRBJ2-7	CASSEDPRLAEQYF	TGTGCCAGCAGTGAAGACCCTCGGCTAGCCGAGCAGTACTTC
NA	NA	TRBV7-3	TRBJ1-6	CASSLYAGQESPLHF	TGTGCCAGCAGCTTATATGCAGGGCAGGAATCACCCCTCCACTTT
NA	NA	TRBV19	TRBJ2-2	CASSIRVRNTGELFF	TGTGCCAGTAGTATACGGGTGCGGAACACCGGGGAGCTGTTTTTT
TRBD1	NA	TRBV29-1	TRBJ1-2	CSCHQGVRYGYTF	TGCAGCTGCCACCAGGGGGTTAGGTATGGCTACACCTTC
TRBD1	NA	TRBV7-9	TRBJ1-1	CASSPGTERQAFF	TGTGCCAGCAGCCCGGGGACAGAAAGACAAGCTTTCTTT
NA	NA	TRBV9	TRBJ2-5	CASSGGTSYQETQYF	TGTGCCAGCAGCGGTGGGACTTCGTACCAAGAGACCCAGTACTTC
NA	NA	TRBV3-1/TRBV3-2	TRBJ1-3	CASSQGWLTRGNTIYF	TGTGCCAGCAGCCAGGGGTGGCTCACGAGGGGAAACACCATATATTTT
TRBD1	NA	TRBV7-3	TRBJ2-3	CTSSPTRGQGAQYF	TGTACCAGCAGCCCCACTCGTGGGCAGGGGGCGCAGTATTTT
TRBD2	NA	TRBV24-1	TRBJ2-2	CATSDLPSGGSNTGELFF	TGTGCCACCAGTGATTTGCCTAGCGGGGGGTCGAACACCGGGGAGCTGTTTTTT
NA	once	TRBV5-1	TRBJ2-2	CASSLITTGELFF	TGCGCCAGCAGCTTGATCACCACCGGGGAGCTGTTTTTT
TRBD2	once	TRBV5-6	TRBJ2-7	CASREAGVTYEQYF	TGTGCCAGCAGGGAAGCGGGAGTGACGTACGAGCAGTACTTC
TRBD1	NA	TRBV7-4	TRBJ1-5	CASSRAPGQGQNQPQHF	TGTGCCAGCAGCCGTGCGCCGGGACAGGGGCAAAATCAGCCCCAGCATTTT
NA	NA	TRBV6-5	TRBJ2-3	CASTSTGYTDTQYF	TGTGCCAGCACATCGACGGGGTACACAGATACGCAGTATTTT
TRBD2	NA	TRBV2	TRBJ2-1	CASSREGRQVLNEQFF	TGTGCCAGTAGCAGGGAGGGTCGGCAGGTTCTCAATGAGCAGTTCTTC
NA	NA	TRBV24-1	TRBJ2-1	CATSDLRDGPNEQFF	TGTGCCACCAGTGATTTACGGGACGGCCCCAATGAGCAGTTCTTC
NA	NA	TRBV12-3/TRBV12-4	TRBJ2-2	CASSLIDTGELFF	TGTGCCAGCAGTTTAATTGACACCGGGGAGCTGTTTTTT
NA	NA	TRBV7-3	TRBJ2-1	CASSSGGSSYNEQFF	TGTGCCAGCAGCTCCGGTGGGAGCTCCTACAATGAGCAGTTCTTC
NA	NA	TRBV5-1	TRBJ1-2	CASSLEAGSYGYTF	TGCGCCAGCAGCTTGGAGGCAGGGTCCTATGGCTACACCTTC
NA	NA	TRBV5-4	TRBJ1-3	CASSLRGSGNTIYF	TGTGCCAGCAGCTTGCGGGGGTCTGGAAACACCATATATTTT
NA	NA	TRBV12-3/TRBV12-4	TRBJ1-2	CASSLANRYGYTF	TGTGCCAGCAGTTTAGCCAACAGGTATGGCTACACCTTC
TRBD1	NA	TRBV18	TRBJ2-3	CASSPQVGTGGEDTQYF	TGTGCCAGCTCACCGCAGGTCGGGACAGGGGGCGAAGATACGCAGTATTTT
TRBD1	NA	TRBV11-1	TRBJ1-6	CASSLWDRGSPLHF	TGTGCCAGCAGCTTATGGGACAGGGGGTCACCCCTCCACTTT
TRBD1	NA	TRBV15	TRBJ2-3	CATSKRQGAGSDTQYF	TGTGCCACCAGCAAACGACAGGGGGCTGGCTCTGATACGCAGTATTTT
NA	NA	TRBV2	TRBJ1-2	CASSANYGYTF	TGTGCCAGCAGTGCTAACTATGGCTACACCTTC
TRBD1	NA	TRBV6-5	TRBJ2-2	CASSSGTVNTGELFF	TGTGCCAGCAGCTCCGGGACAGTCAACACCGGGGAGCTGTTTTTT
TRBD2	NA	TRBV9	TRBJ2-3	CASSVALGLVADTQYF	TGTGCCAGCAGCGTAGCTCTAGGACTAGTCGCAGATACGCAGTATTTT
NA	NA	TRBV12-3/TRBV12-4	TRBJ1-6	CASSDRNSPLHF	TGTGCCAGCAGTGACAGAAATTCACCCCTCCACTTT
NA	NA	TRBV10-1	TRBJ2-4	CASSESVLLAKNIQYF	TGCGCCAGCAGTGAGTCGGTGCTACTAGCCAAAAACATTCAGTACTTC
NA	NA	TRBV7-8	TRBJ1-4	CASSLLEGTTTNEKLFF	TGTGCCAGCAGCTTACTCGAGGGGACAACAACTAATGAAAAACTGTTTTTT
NA	NA	TRBV3-1/TRBV3-2	TRBJ1-3	CASSQGGAGNTIYF	TGTGCCAGCAGCCAAGGAGGGGCTGGAAACACCATATATTTT
TRBD1	NA	TRBV7-8	TRBJ1-2	CASSLLGQGAWGYTF	TGTGCCAGCAGCTTGCTTGGACAGGGGGCGTGGGGCTACACCTTC
NA	NA	TRBV6-4	TRBJ1-2	CASSRDGDYGYTF	TGTGCCAGCAGTAGGGACGGGGACTATGGCTACACCTTC
NA	NA	TRBV28	TRBJ1-2	CASSFWQALNYGYTF	TGTGCCAGCAGTTTTTGGCAGGCTCTCAACTATGGCTACACCTTC
TRBD2	NA	TRBV9	TRBJ2-2	CASSPGLANTGELFF	TGTGCCAGCAGTCCGGGACTAGCGAACACCGGGGAGCTGTTTTTT
TRBD1	few	TRBV4-1	TRBJ1-2	CASSQRITGGAGGYTF	TGCGCCAGCAGCCAGCGGATCACAGGGGGCGCCGGCGGCTACACCTTC
NA	NA	TRBV3-1/TRBV3-2	TRBJ2-5	CASSQGRGPEVTQYF	TGTGCCAGCAGCCAGGGGAGAGGGCCGGAGGTGACCCAGTACTTC
TRBD1	NA	TRBV29-1	TRBJ2-7	CSVGDRGQSSYEQYF	TGCAGCGTTGGGGACAGGGGGCAAAGCTCCTACGAGCAGTACTTC
NA	NA	TRBV5-1	TRBJ2-3	CASSLSGRVTDTQYF	TGCGCCAGCAGCTTGTCCGGGAGAGTCACAGATACGCAGTATTTT
TRBD1	once	TRBV27	TRBJ2-7	CASNPVRGLGEQYF	TGTGCCAGCAATCCCGTAAGGGGGCTCGGCGAGCAGTACTTC
NA	NA	TRBV30	TRBJ2-7	CAWSGPYEQYF	TGTGCCTGGAGTGGACCCTACGAGCAGTACTTC
NA	NA	TRBV25-1	TRBJ1-3	CASSELTDPGNTIYF	TGTGCCAGCAGTGAATTGACAGATCCTGGAAACACCATATATTTT
NA	NA	TRBV7-2	TRBJ1-2	CASSLVSGLGGYTF	TGTGCCAGCAGCTTAGTGTCGGGGCTGGGAGGCTACACCTTC
TRBD1	NA	TRBV6-2/TRBV6-3	TRBJ1-1	CASSQPGQVTQAFF	TGTGCCAGCAGCCAACCCGGACAGGTCACCCAAGCTTTCTTT